This entry is about one T cell receptor (beta chain). RNA, at about 0.45 to 1 ug, was reverse transcribed with random hexamers. Amplification of TCR beta CDR3 by immunoSEQ multiplex PCR spanned 54 Vbeta and 13 Jbeta. TCRdb recomputed calls from the immunoSEQ multiplex PCR reads with MiXCR, one row per CDR3 protein. Found here are about 180,000 distinct CDR3 sequences, approximately 96% of them singletons; the top ten hold about 0.16%. These data are taken from a study of CD8 T cells in Susac syndrome. V was shortened by 4 bases and J by 4 bases, with 13 bases between the two germline ends. Germline V gene lookup returns CDR1 SEHNR and CDR2 FQNEAQ (reference sequence). The length of the CDR3 is 14 residues. TCR beta sequencing was performed on blood CD8+ and CD4+ T cells. Control patients had untreated stable or active relapsing-remitting multiple sclerosis by revised McDonald criteria. TEMRA cells were FACS-enriched, and CD8+ and CD4+ T cells were isolated negatively.

The V gene is TRBV7-9, the J gene TRBJ1-1, with D perhaps TRBD1 (5 bases). Sequencing was carried out using CD8+ T cells from PBMCs. The sequence was collected from a human donor with multiple sclerosis. CDR3 coding DNA: TGTGCCAGCAGCTCCCCAGGGCGCGGCACTGAAGCTTTCTTT. Protein sequence: CASSSPGRGTEAFF.